A single sample is the source of the 31 T cell receptor beta chains below, sequenced in a study of cytomegalovirus exposure and HLA in healthy donors. The PCR had 60 Vbeta and 13 Jbeta primers. TCRdb keeps only in-frame clones here, not all; method: immunoSEQ multiplex PCR. The data hold about 180,000 clones, with 76% observed a single time. Sequencing was performed on PBMCs. The receptor set was obtained from a young man in good health and CMV-seronegative.

The CDR3: CASSEGGRGYNEQFF. CDR3 coding DNA: TGTGCCAGCAGTGAGGGGGGGCGCGGGTACAATGAGCAGTTCTTC. The V gene is TRBV2, the J gene TRBJ2-1; perhaps TRBD2 as D (7 bases). This CDR3 comprises 15 residues. From germline, CDR1 is SNHLY and CDR2 FYNNEI. Trimming removed 3 bases at V and 4 bases at J, with 13 bases between.

V gene TRBV9 combines with J gene TRBJ2-2; 10 bases match TRBD2. The CDR3 extends over 17 amino acids. The junction had 7 bases not matched to a gene; V was cut back by 3 bases and J by 2 bases. Germline V gene sequence: CDR1 SGDLS, CDR2 YYNGEE. CDR3 sequence: CASSGKREGLNTGELFF. The CDR3 DNA follows: TGTGCCAGCAGCGGTAAGCGGGAGGGCCTCAACACCGGGGAGCTGTTTTTT.

This rearrangement joins TRBV7-8 to TRBJ2-5; 8 nucleotides align to TRBD2. CDR3 size: 15 residues. V shed 5 bases and J 4 bases; nucleotides not matched to a gene: 9. Germline CDR1 reads SGHVS; CDR2 reads FQNEAQ. The CDR3 sequence: CASSLNGGAPETQYF. DNA of the CDR3: TGTGCCAGCAGCCTCAACGGGGGGGCCCCAGAGACCCAGTACTTC.

This chain connects TRBV5-1 to TRBJ2-6; 7 bases are a match to TRBD1. In germline, CDR1 is SGHRS, CDR2 YFSETQ. J gave up 0 bases and V 7 bases, and 7 bases lay outside the gene matches. The CDR3 is 16 residues long. The CDR3 is CASAGTASSGANVLTF. The CDR3 bases are TGCGCCAGCGCCGGGACAGCGAGCTCTGGGGCCAACGTCCTGACTTTC.

This clone was counted a few times. V usage is TRBV5-1 and J usage is TRBJ2-7; TRBD2 matches at 12 bases. Trimming at V came to 3 bases and at J to 7 bases, leaving 11 bases not matched to a gene. Per germline, CDR1 SGHRS and CDR2 YFSETQ. This CDR3 contains 16 residues. The CDR3 spells CASSSGTSGRAREQYF. The CDR3 DNA sequence: TGCGCCAGCAGCTCAGGGACTAGCGGGCGGGCACGGGAGCAGTACTTC.

The chain recombines TRBV28 with TRBJ2-4, with D hard to call. Germline CDR1 is MDHEN and CDR2 is SYDVKM. The CDR3 runs 15 residues. The V gene lost 9 bases and the J gene lost 0 bases, with 15 bases spanning the gap. The CDR3, as DNA: TGTGCCAGTGAAAATGGTATGGCAGCCAAAAACATTCAGTACTTC. Its protein is CASENGMAAKNIQYF.

The chain couples TRBV7-3 to TRBJ1-1, with 9 bases aligning to TRBD1. V lost 4 bases to trimming and J lost 0 bases; unmatched junction nucleotides: 12. This CDR3 contains 18 residues. From germline, CDR1 is SGHTA and CDR2 FQGTGA. The CDR3 region has the DNA TGTGCCAGCAGCTCAATCCCGGACAGGGGCATAATGAACACTGAAGCTTTCTTT. It translates to CASSSIPDRGIMNTEAFF.

This chain connects TRBV30 to TRBJ1-5, with a possible D match to TRBD1 (5 bases). The germline V and J ends were trimmed by 6 bases and 0 bases, with 15 bases remaining between them. This CDR3 is built from 15 residues. Per germline, CDR1 GTSNPN and CDR2 SVGIG (reference sequence). CDR3 sequence (DNA): TGTGCCTGCCTTAGGCGGGGCTTTAGCAATCAGCCCCAGCATTTT. It yields the protein CACLRRGFSNQPQHF.

The rearrangement links TRBV11-2 to TRBJ1-1; TRBD1 matches 12 bases. Losses at the gene ends were 1 base for V and 9 bases for J; bases not matched to a gene: 12. Germline lookup yields CDR1 SGHAT and CDR2 FQNNGV. This CDR3 comprises 17 residues. CDR3: CASSLVGRVGDRGQAFF. The CDR3 DNA reads TGTGCCAGCAGCTTAGTCGGCAGGGTAGGGGACAGGGGGCAAGCTTTCTTT. The full variable domain, with the rest looked up from reference TRBV11-2 and TRBJ1-1, is EAGVAQSPRYKIIEKRQSVAFWCNPISGHATLYWYQQILGQGPKLLIQFQNNGVVDDSQLPKDRFSAERLKGVDSTLKIQPAKLEDSAVYLCASSLVGRVGDRGQAFFGQGTRLTVV.

This clone appeared once. This sequence joins TRBV9 and TRBJ1-5, with no clear D. V gave up 0 bases and J gave up 6 bases, with 13 bases separating them. The CDR3 is 15 residues long. CDR1 and CDR2 from the germline V gene are SGDLS and YYNGEE. CDR3 sequence reads: CASSVGTARGQPQHF. The CDR3 DNA sequence: TGTGCCAGCAGCGTAGGAACGGCGCGGGGTCAGCCCCAGCATTTT.

The chain combines TRBV7-2 with TRBJ2-2, with D uncertain. CDR1 and CDR2 from the germline V gene are SGHTA and FQGNSA. V was pared by 1 base and J by 5 bases, with 11 bases between. The CDR3 runs to 15 residues. CDR3 DNA sequence: TGTGCCAGCAGCTTAGACACCAGATGGACCGGGGAGCTGTTTTTT. This gives the protein CASSLDTRWTGELFF.

The gene calls are TRBV9 and TRBJ2-5; D is ambiguous. CDR1 and CDR2 (germline): SGDLS, YYNGEE. The CDR3 is 14 residues long. The ends were cut back, 4 bases at V and 5 bases at J, with 15 bases in the middle. The CDR3 here is CASSLSGLEETQYF. As DNA, the CDR3 is TGTGCCAGCAGCCTGAGTGGCCTGGAGGAGACCCAGTACTTC.

This clone was recorded only once. J is TRBJ2-7 and V is TRBV4-1; D possibly corresponds to TRBD1 (5 bases). CDR1 and CDR2 (germline): MGHRA, YSYEKL. Trimming cost V 4 bases and J 3 bases, with 16 bases left between them. There are 15 residues in the CDR3. The CDR3 DNA is TGCGCCAGCAGCCCCACGGACATGATTTACTACGAGCAGTACTTC. Translating it yields CASSPTDMIYYEQYF.

Only a few counts were recorded for this clone. CDR3 sequence: CASSLGQTYTGELFF. The CDR3 nucleotides read TGTGCCAGCAGCTTAGGACAGACCTACACCGGGGAGCTGTTTTTT. The rearrangement uses TRBV7-2 and TRBJ2-2; TRBD1 might be the D (5 bases). The length of the CDR3 is 15 residues. Trimming stripped 1 base from V and 3 bases from J, with 9 bases between. The germline V gene has CDR1 SGHTA and CDR2 FQGNSA. The variable domain in full, completed from reference TRBV7-2 and TRBJ2-2, reads GAGVSQSPSNKVTEKGKDVELRCDPISGHTALYWYRQSLGQGLEFLIYFQGNSAPDKSGLPSDRFSAERTGGSVSTLTIQRTQQEDSAVYLCASSLGQTYTGELFFGEGSRLTVL.

This chain links TRBV11-2 with TRBJ2-7; 7 bases agree with TRBD2. The CDR3 runs 18 residues. Trimming took 5 bases from V and 3 from J; bases not matched to a gene: 19. Germline CDR1 is SGHAT and CDR2 is FQNNGV. The DNA of the CDR3 is TGTGCCAGCAGCCAAGGGAGGGGCGGATCTCCCAAAGTCTACGAGCAGTACTTC. It specifies CASSQGRGGSPKVYEQYF.

This clone was seen a single time. The V gene is TRBV30, the J gene TRBJ2-1; 9 bases agree with TRBD1. CDR1 and CDR2 from the germline V gene are GTSNPN and SVGIG (reference sequence). There are 11 residues in the CDR3. After removal of 7 bases from V and 7 bases from J, the junction contained 2 bases not matched to a gene. For the CDR3, the DNA is TGTGCCTCGGACAGGGGAAATGAGCAGTTCTTC. It encodes CASDRGNEQFF.

The V and J genes are TRBV27 and TRBJ2-3, with 11 bases fitting TRBD2. Germline trimming cut 2 bases from V and 0 bases from J; bases unmatched to any gene: 4. CDR3 length: 17 residues. Germline V gene lookup returns CDR1 MNHEY and CDR2 SMNVEV (reference sequence). The DNA of the CDR3 is TGTGCCAGCAGTTTACTAGCGGGGGGCGCTAGCACAGATACGCAGTATTTT. Encoded protein: CASSLLAGGASTDTQYF.

The chain combines TRBV5-4 with TRBJ1-1; TRBD1 might be the D (5 bases). Trimming removed 4 bases from V and 1 base from J, with 14 bases in between. The CDR3 runs 15 residues. Germline-derived CDR1 and CDR2 are SGHNT and YYREEE (reference sequence). The CDR3 loop is CASSDEDGGNTEAFF. The CDR3 nucleotides read TGTGCCAGCAGCGACGAGGACGGGGGGAACACTGAAGCTTTCTTT.

V is TRBV9 and J is TRBJ1-1; a possible D gene is TRBD1 (5 bases). Germline-derived CDR1 and CDR2 are SGDLS and YYNGEE. This CDR3 has 14 amino acids. Trimming left V 0 bases short and J 1 base short, with 7 bases between. CDR3 amino acids: CASSVDQGNTEAFF. CDR3 DNA sequence: TGTGCCAGCAGCGTAGACCAGGGGAACACTGAAGCTTTCTTT.

CDR3 loop: CASSPSSSGWGPDTQYF. Here the CDR3 DNA reads TGTGCCAGCTCACCATCCTCTAGCGGGTGGGGCCCAGATACGCAGTATTTT. This chain joins TRBV18 and TRBJ2-3; 8 bases agree with TRBD2. V shed 2 bases and J 4 bases; nucleotides not matched to a gene: 11. In germline, CDR1 is KGHSH, CDR2 LQKENI. The CDR3 covers 17 residues. Complete variable domain (other parts from reference TRBV18 and TRBJ2-3): NAGVMQNPRHLVRRRGQEARLRCSPMKGHSHVYWYRQLPEEGLKFMVYLQKENIIDESGMPKERFSAEFPKEGPSILRIQQVVRGDSAAYFCASSPSSSGWGPDTQYFGPGTRLTVL.

The chain is built from TRBV6-5 and TRBJ2-7; TRBD1 matches 9 bases. V lost 7 bases and J lost 2; bases outside the gene matches: 9. Germline V gives CDR1 MNHEY, CDR2 SVGAGI. The CDR3 extends over 15 amino acids. The CDR3 here is CASIPTGTGTYEQYF. CDR3 sequence (DNA): TGTGCCAGCATTCCAACCGGGACAGGGACCTACGAGCAGTACTTC.

J is TRBJ1-5 and V is TRBV18, with 7 bases fitting TRBD1. Germline V gene data show CDR1 as KGHSH and CDR2 as LQKENI. The CDR3 covers 16 residues. Germline trimming cut 3 bases from V and 5 bases from J; bases unmatched to any gene: 10. The CDR3 DNA follows: TGTGCCAGCTCACCCTCGACAGGGAACAGCGATCAGCCCCAGCATTTT. This sequence encodes CASSPSTGNSDQPQHF. The full variable domain, in which reference TRBV18 and TRBJ1-5 provide the parts outside the CDR3, is NAGVMQNPRHLVRRRGQEARLRCSPMKGHSHVYWYRQLPEEGLKFMVYLQKENIIDESGMPKERFSAEFPKEGPSILRIQQVVRGDSAAYFCASSPSTGNSDQPQHFGDGTRLSIL.

This chain joins TRBV7-6 and TRBJ2-5; 10 nucleotides match TRBD1. The CDR3 has 14 residues. Germline V gene data show CDR1 as SGHVS and CDR2 as FNYEAQ. With V trimmed by 1 base and J by 5 bases, 1 base remained unmatched. Here the CDR3 reads CASSLEGQGETQYF. The DNA of the CDR3 is TGTGCCAGCAGCTTAGAGGGACAGGGGGAGACCCAGTACTTC.

The gene calls are TRBV28 and TRBJ1-1; possibly TRBD1 for D (6 bases). Looked up from germline, CDR1 is MDHEN and CDR2 is SYDVKM. The CDR3 is made up of 14 amino acids. V was trimmed by 3 bases and J by 5 bases, leaving 13 bases between them. Here the CDR3 DNA reads TGTGCCAGCAGTTTTACAGGGATGGGGACTGAAGCTTTCTTT. This sequence encodes CASSFTGMGTEAFF.

The chain is built from TRBV29-1 and TRBJ2-1; 10 bases are shared with TRBD1. V trimming: 1 base; J trimming: 2 bases; junction bases outside the gene matches: 2. This CDR3 is built from 15 residues. Germline-derived CDR1 and CDR2 are SQVTM and ANQGSEA. The CDR3 DNA is TGCAGCGTTGAAGGGGGGACAGGGGCCTACAATGAGCAGTTCTTC. It codes for CSVEGGTGAYNEQFF.

V usage is TRBV9 and J usage is TRBJ2-7; 10 nucleotides agree with TRBD2. Germline CDR1 and CDR2: SGDLS and YYNGEE. The CDR3 runs 15 residues. The trim removed 0 bases at V and 3 bases at J, leaving 3 bases unmatched. CDR3 residues: CASSVGTSGYYEQYF. CDR3 in DNA: TGTGCCAGCAGCGTAGGGACTAGCGGATACTACGAGCAGTACTTC.

This clone was recorded a few times. This chain uses TRBV11-2 with TRBJ1-4; D is uncertain. Trimming took off 1 base at V and 13 bases at J, with 13 bases between the two ends. The CDR3 is made up of 13 amino acids. The germline V gene encodes CDR1 SGHAT and CDR2 FQNNGV. As DNA, the CDR3 is TGTGCCAGCAGCTTAGTAGGAGGGTCCGGACTGTTTTTT. The encoded protein is CASSLVGGSGLFF.

For this clone: Compared with germline, one end of the junction differs, possibly owing to a read error. This chain connects TRBV5-6 to TRBJ2-1, with TRBD2 identical over 8 bases. The CDR3 has 12 residues. The germline V gene has CDR1 SGHDT and CDR2 YYEEEE. The CDR3 protein is CASSLGPGGEIF. The CDR3 DNA reads as TGTGCCAGCAGCTTGGGACCGGGGGGGGAAATCTTC.

This clone appeared a few times. The rearrangement uses TRBV28 and TRBJ1-2; maybe TRBD1 (5 bases). The germline V gene has CDR1 MDHEN and CDR2 SYDVKM. The CDR3 extends over 17 amino acids. V gave up 3 bases and J gave up 6 bases, with 23 bases separating them. The CDR3: CASSLIWQPSGEDGYTF. CDR3 in DNA: TGTGCCAGCAGTTTGATTTGGCAGCCTTCGGGGGAGGATGGCTACACCTTC.

The chain carries TRBV5-6 and TRBJ2-7, with TRBD1 matching over 8 bases. Per the germline V gene, CDR1 is SGHDT and CDR2 is YYEEEE. J gave up 2 bases and V 2 bases, and 6 bases lay outside the gene matches. This CDR3 region has 15 residues. CDR3 coding DNA: TGTGCCAGCAGCTTCAGGGACAGGAGAACCTACGAGCAGTACTTC. Translated: CASSFRDRRTYEQYF.

The chain joins TRBV28 to TRBJ1-2; D is undetermined. Per the germline V gene, CDR1 is MDHEN and CDR2 is SYDVKM. Trimming took off 8 bases at V and 1 base at J, with 5 bases between the two ends. The length of the CDR3 is 11 residues. CDR3 residues: CASRVNYGYTF. DNA of the CDR3: TGTGCCAGCCGTGTTAACTATGGCTACACCTTC.